The rows below give T cell receptor beta chains drawn from one sample of a study of T cells in Graves' hyperthyroidism and ophthalmopathy. TCRdb re-analysed the multiplex PCR reads in MiXCR, keeping a single row per CDR3 protein. The data show about 200,000 distinct CDR3 sequences, roughly 17% seen once. The sequenced sample was blood. The source of these receptors is a woman between 50 and 59 years old with Graves' hyperthyroidism. The CDR3 runs from the conserved cysteine through the conserved F or W. A D gene is named only where the DNA matches it firmly. Where a row states a size, it is once, few, many or the class of an expanded clone; other rows omit it.

CDR3nt	CDR3aa	abundance	len	d_gene	v_gene	j_gene
TGCAGTGCTACGGCAGGGGGGTCGGGCACCGGGGAGCTGTTTTTT	CSATAGGSGTGELFF	few	15	.	TRBV20-1	TRBJ2-2
TGCGCCAGCAGCTTGCGACAGGGGAAGAACACTGAAGCTTTCTTT	CASSLRQGKNTEAFF	.	15	TRBD1	TRBV5-1	TRBJ1-1
TGCGCCAGCAGCTTGGGAAGCACTGACTACTATGGCTACACCTTC	CASSLGSTDYYGYTF	.	15	.	TRBV5-1	TRBJ1-2
TGTGCCAGCAGCTACGGGACGCCGGGACTAGCCTCGGGGGAGACCCAGTACTTC	CASSYGTPGLASGETQYF	many	18	TRBD2	TRBV7-9	TRBJ2-5
TGTGCCAGCAGCCGCGACATTCCAAGTGGCTACACCTTC	CASSRDIPSGYTF	many	13	.	TRBV6-2/TRBV6-3	TRBJ1-2
TGTGCCAGTAGTATCATCGGGGTCCAAGAGACCCAGTACTTC	CASSIIGVQETQYF	few	14	.	TRBV19	TRBJ2-5
TGTGCCAGCAGTTTGTTCAGGGGGAGCAGAGAGAACGAGCAGTACTTC	CASSLFRGSRENEQYF	many	16	TRBD1	TRBV12-3/TRBV12-4	TRBJ2-7
TGTGCCAGCAGCTTAGGGTCTGCCAGGGGTGAGACCCAGTACTTC	CASSLGSARGETQYF	many	15	.	TRBV7-9	TRBJ2-5
TGCAGTGCTACATTAGCGGACAATGAGCAGTTCTTC	CSATLADNEQFF	many	12	.	TRBV20-1	TRBJ2-1
TGTGCCAGCAGCTCGAGGACTAGTCTTAGCACAGATACGCAGTATTTT	CASSSRTSLSTDTQYF	many	16	TRBD2	TRBV7-2	TRBJ2-3
TGTGCCACCAGTGATTGGTCAGGGGGCAGCGGAGTGACCCAGTACTTC	CATSDWSGGSGVTQYF	.	16	TRBD1	TRBV24-1	TRBJ2-5
TGTGCCAGCAGTGAAGTAAGCGGGAGGGCGGGAGAGACCCAGTACTTC	CASSEVSGRAGETQYF	.	16	TRBD2	TRBV25-1	TRBJ2-5
TGCAGCGTACAGGGGAACTCCTACGAGCAGTACTTC	CSVQGNSYEQYF	many	12	TRBD1	TRBV29-1	TRBJ2-7
TGTGCCTGGAGTAGGCTTGGACTTACGTACAATGAGCAGTTCTTC	CAWSRLGLTYNEQFF	few	15	.	TRBV30	TRBJ2-1
TGTGCCAGCAGTAAGGGACAGGGTGGCTATGGCTACACCTTC	CASSKGQGGYGYTF	many	14	TRBD1	TRBV27	TRBJ1-2
TGCGCCAGCAGCTTGGAACTGCAAGAGCAGTACTTC	CASSLELQEQYF	.	12	.	TRBV5-1	TRBJ2-7
TGCAGTGCTAGATGGCGGGAGTCGTCCTACGAGCAGTACTTC	CSARWRESSYEQYF	many	14	TRBD2	TRBV20-1	TRBJ2-7
TGCAGTGCTAGAGATGGAAGTTTTGAGCAGTACTTC	CSARDGSFEQYF	many	12	.	TRBV20-1	TRBJ2-7
TGTGCCAGCAGCGCGTTCACAGATACGCAGTATTTT	CASSAFTDTQYF	.	12	.	TRBV9	TRBJ2-3
TGCGCCAGCAGCTTGGAAGTGGGAGTTATGACTTTCTTT	CASSLEVGVMTFF	many	13	.	TRBV5-1	TRBJ1-1
TGTGCCTGGAGTTTAGACGACGCAAGGAGCTCCTACGAGCAGTACTTC	CAWSLDDARSSYEQYF	.	16	.	TRBV30	TRBJ2-7
TGTGCCAGTAACCCGACAGGTTCTGGCTCTGGCTACACCTTC	CASNPTGSGSGYTF	.	14	.	TRBV19	TRBJ1-2
TGTGCCAGCGCCTTGACTAGCGGGAGAACAGATACGCAGTATTTT	CASALTSGRTDTQYF	few	15	TRBD2	TRBV6-4	TRBJ2-3
TGTGCCAGCACGGAAAGTAACTCTGGAAACACCATATATTTT	CASTESNSGNTIYF	.	14	.	TRBV6-1	TRBJ1-3
TGTGCCAGTAGTATTATGCTAGCGTCCTACGAGCAGTACTTC	CASSIMLASYEQYF	.	14	.	TRBV19	TRBJ2-7
TGCAGTGCTAGACCCTTATTACGGGAGCTAGAGACCCAGTACTTC	CSARPLLRELETQYF	.	15	.	TRBV20-1	TRBJ2-5
TGTGCCAGCAGTGAAGGAAGCGGGGTTCGGGAAAAACTGTTTTTT	CASSEGSGVREKLFF	few	15	.	TRBV6-1	TRBJ1-4
TGCAGCGTGGGGACTAGCGCCACCGGGGAGCTGTTTTTT	CSVGTSATGELFF	.	13	TRBD2	TRBV29-1	TRBJ2-2
TGTGCCAGCAGGGACGGACAGGGAGATTCACCCCTCCACTTT	CASRDGQGDSPLHF	many	14	TRBD1	TRBV28	TRBJ1-6
TGCGCCAGCAGCTTGGATACTAGCGGGAGTATCGGAGAGACCCAGTACTTC	CASSLDTSGSIGETQYF	many	17	TRBD2	TRBV5-1	TRBJ2-5
TGCGCCAGCAGCTTGACGCGACTAGCGGGCCCCACAGATACGCAGTATTTT	CASSLTRLAGPTDTQYF	many	17	TRBD2	TRBV5-1	TRBJ2-3
TGTGCCAGCAGTAAAAGCCCATTCCCCGCCGAGAACTATGGCTACACCTTC	CASSKSPFPAENYGYTF	many	17	.	TRBV28	TRBJ1-2
TGTGCCACCGGGCCAGCTTTCTTT	CATGPAFF	many	8	.	TRBV15	TRBJ1-1
TGTGCCAGCAGCTTAATGATATGGCTTGAAGCTTTCTTT	CASSLMIWLEAFF	many	13	.	TRBV7-3	TRBJ1-1
TGTGCCAGCAGTTTATCGCTCGGGGCGCGGCCTGGCTACACCTTC	CASSLSLGARPGYTF	many	15	.	TRBV27	TRBJ1-2
TGTGCCAGCAGCGTATCAGGCCGTGAGGAGCAGTACTTC	CASSVSGREEQYF	once	13	.	TRBV9	TRBJ2-7
TGTGCCAGCAGGTATACCGGGACAGGGAACACTGAAGCTTTCTTT	CASRYTGTGNTEAFF	.	15	TRBD1	TRBV7-9	TRBJ1-1
TGTGCCAGCAGCGAGGACCAAAATCAGCCCCAGCATTTT	CASSEDQNQPQHF	many	13	.	TRBV12-3/TRBV12-4	TRBJ1-5
TGTGCCAGCAGTAGACGGGAGAGGGACGAGCAGTACTTC	CASSRRERDEQYF	many	13	.	TRBV6-1	TRBJ2-7
TGTGCCAGCAGCCAAGTTACCGCGGGACAAGATTACAATGAGCAGTTCTTC	CASSQVTAGQDYNEQFF	few	17	.	TRBV3-1	TRBJ2-1
TGCAGTGCTAGCCCCTCGGCCGGGGAGCTGTTTTTT	CSASPSAGELFF	.	12	.	TRBV20-1	TRBJ2-2
TGCAGCGTTGACGACCAAGAGACCCAGTACTTC	CSVDDQETQYF	many	11	.	TRBV29-1	TRBJ2-5
TGTGCCAGCAAGCCGGGACAGTCTAATGAAAAACTGTTTTTT	CASKPGQSNEKLFF	many	14	TRBD1	TRBV12-3/TRBV12-4	TRBJ1-4
TGCAGTGCTAGAGGGGCTAGCGCCACCGGGGAGCTGTTTTTT	CSARGASATGELFF	few	14	.	TRBV20-1	TRBJ2-2
TGCAGTGCTAGAGAGAAGGGACAGGGCACCGCCAATCAGCCCCAGCATTTT	CSAREKGQGTANQPQHF	many	17	TRBD1	TRBV20-1	TRBJ1-5